This T cell receptor beta chain was captured by sequencing in a study of blood T cell repertoires in COVID-19. About the research overall: From the United States, Italy and Spain came samples of acute and convalescent COVID-19.

The cohort comprised adults aged 18 to 89 years residing in approximately 22 US areas. Participants' own reports of clinical history determined their cohort assignment. Clones were sequenced by immunoSEQ multiplex PCR, and TCRdb holds only the in-frame ones, with some missing. The repertoire has some 120,000 clones, roughly 87% of them found once; the top ten carry over 15%. This CDR3 spans 14 amino acids. The V gene end was trimmed by 2 bases and the J gene end by 5 bases; junction bases not matched to a gene: 4. Germline CDR1 SNHLY, CDR2 FYNNEI. The chain carries TRBV2 and TRBJ1-1, with 8 bases lining up with TRBD1. The origin of this receptor is a man younger than 40 who had recovered from COVID-19. Sequenced material: PBMCs or T cells enriched from blood (not recorded which). This chain's CDR3 is CASSESQGVTEAFF. Here the CDR3 DNA reads TGTGCCAGCAGTGAATCACAGGGGGTGACTGAAGCTTTCTTT.